This T cell receptor (beta chain) is from a study of radiation and T cells in renal cell carcinoma. TCRdb keeps only in-frame clones here, not all; method: immunoSEQ multiplex PCR. The profile shows about 120,000 clones, 81% of them singletons. Time point of the sample: blood 2 weeks post-SBRT. The treatment was: 15 Gy SBRT to primary tumor, nephrectomy 4 weeks later. This renal cell carcinoma was of the clear cell type. Germline lookup yields CDR1 SGHVS and CDR2 FNYEAQ. V gave up 1 base and J gave up 0 bases; unmatched junction bases: 6. This CDR3 has 17 residues. This chain joins TRBV7-6 and TRBJ1-3, with 7 bases aligning to TRBD1. The clonotype originates from a man in his forties or fifties with renal cell carcinoma. Sequenced material: blood, taken from a patient whose treatment included radiotherapy and nephrectomy. Here the CDR3 reads CASSLGRGQISGNTIYF. The DNA of the CDR3 is TGTGCCAGCAGCTTAGGAAGGGGACAGATCTCTGGAAACACCATATATTTT.